This paragraph covers one T cell receptor (beta chain) sequence. Its antigen remains unidentified. There are no base qualities to consult, and no much larger clone falls within one base. Libraries were prepared through PCR. The data were produced on an Illumina HiSeq 2000. TCRdb itself trimmed the public reads at Q25 with fastp, ran MiXCR and retained productive beta chains. Here each entry gathers all rows of one CDR3 protein and keeps the most common genes and DNA. A total of about 12,000 distinct CDR3 sequences appear in this sample, roughly 54% of them only once. More than 30% of the sample goes to the ten largest clones. This sample was included in a study of tumor-infiltrating lymphocytes in oesophageal squamous cell carcinoma (dated by TCRdb to 2016 to 2018). In the germline V gene, CDR1 corresponds to SGHTA and CDR2 to FQGTGA. The CDR3, from cysteine to phenylalanine, totals 14 residues. This entry keeps only the CDR3 DNA: 42 bases, framed from base 1.

The sequenced material came from esophageal tumor tissue. The rearranged chain carries TRBV7-3 and TRBJ2-5; TRBD2 might be the D gene, on 5 matching bases. Judging by the DNA end, TRBJ2-1 fits better; the J call may be wrong. This clonotype was obtained from a female donor with esophageal squamous cell carcinoma. The bases read TGTGCCAGCAGCTTAGGGCCAGGAGGCAATGAGCAGTTCTTC. Its protein reads: CASSLGPGGNEQFF.